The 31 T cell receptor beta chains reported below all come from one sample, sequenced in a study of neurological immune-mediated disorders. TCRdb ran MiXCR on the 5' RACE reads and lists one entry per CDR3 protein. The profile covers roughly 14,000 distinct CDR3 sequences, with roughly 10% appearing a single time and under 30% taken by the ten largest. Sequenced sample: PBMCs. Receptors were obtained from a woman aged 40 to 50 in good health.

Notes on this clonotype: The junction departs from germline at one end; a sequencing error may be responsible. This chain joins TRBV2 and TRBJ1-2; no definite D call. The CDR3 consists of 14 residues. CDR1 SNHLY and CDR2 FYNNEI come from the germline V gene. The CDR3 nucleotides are TGTGCCAGCAGCACCACCAGTACCAACTATAGCTACACCTTC. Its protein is CASSTTSTNYSYTF.

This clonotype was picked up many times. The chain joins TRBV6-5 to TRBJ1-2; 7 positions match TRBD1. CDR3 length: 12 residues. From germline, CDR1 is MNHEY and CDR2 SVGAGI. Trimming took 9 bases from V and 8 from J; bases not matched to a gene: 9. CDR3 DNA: TGTGCCAGTTCAACAGGGGCGGGAGGCTACACCTTC. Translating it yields CASSTGAGGYTF.

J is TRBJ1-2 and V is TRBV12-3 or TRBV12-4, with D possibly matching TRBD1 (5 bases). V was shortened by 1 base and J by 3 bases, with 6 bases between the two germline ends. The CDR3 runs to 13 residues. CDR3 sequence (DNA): TGTGCCAGCAGTTTAGGCAGGGACTATGGCTACACCTTC. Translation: CASSLGRDYGYTF.

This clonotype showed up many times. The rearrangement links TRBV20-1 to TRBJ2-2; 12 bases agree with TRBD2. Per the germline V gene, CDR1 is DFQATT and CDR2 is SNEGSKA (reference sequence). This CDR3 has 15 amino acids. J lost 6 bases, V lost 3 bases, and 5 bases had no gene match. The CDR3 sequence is CSARVLAGGSGELFF. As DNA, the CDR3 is TGCAGTGCTAGGGTTCTAGCGGGAGGGTCCGGGGAGCTGTTTTTT.

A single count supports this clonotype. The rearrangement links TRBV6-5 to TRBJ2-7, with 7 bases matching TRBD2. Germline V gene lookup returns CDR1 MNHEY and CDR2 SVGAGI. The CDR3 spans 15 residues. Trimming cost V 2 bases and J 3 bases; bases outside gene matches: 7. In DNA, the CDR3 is TGTGCCAGCAGTTACACCGGACTAGGGAACTACGAGCAGTACTTC. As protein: CASSYTGLGNYEQYF.

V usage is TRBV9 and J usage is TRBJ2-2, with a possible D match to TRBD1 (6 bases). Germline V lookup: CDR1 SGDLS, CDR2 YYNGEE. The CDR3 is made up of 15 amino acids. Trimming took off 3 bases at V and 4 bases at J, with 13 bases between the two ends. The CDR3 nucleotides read TGTGCCAGCAGCGGAACAGGGAAACCCACCGGGGAGCTGTTTTTT. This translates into CASSGTGKPTGELFF.

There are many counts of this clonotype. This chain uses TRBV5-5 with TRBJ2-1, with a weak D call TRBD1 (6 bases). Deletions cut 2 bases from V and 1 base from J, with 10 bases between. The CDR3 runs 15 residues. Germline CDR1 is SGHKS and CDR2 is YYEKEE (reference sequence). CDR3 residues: CASSLRTASYNEQFF. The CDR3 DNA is TGTGCCAGCAGCTTAAGGACAGCATCCTACAATGAGCAGTTCTTC.

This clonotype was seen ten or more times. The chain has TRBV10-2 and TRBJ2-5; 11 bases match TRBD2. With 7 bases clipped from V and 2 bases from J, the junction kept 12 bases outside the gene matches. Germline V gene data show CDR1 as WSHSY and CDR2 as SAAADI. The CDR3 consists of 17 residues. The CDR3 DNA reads TGCGCCAGCACGACCCAACGGGGACTAGCGGTACAAGAGACCCAGTACTTC. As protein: CASTTQRGLAVQETQYF.

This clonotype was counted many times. The CDR3 sequence is CASCGGGALDGYTF. CDR3 bases: TGTGCCAGCTGCGGGGGGGGGGCGTTGGATGGCTACACCTTC. The rearrangement joins TRBV2 to TRBJ1-2; TRBD1 might be the D (6 bases). CDR3 length: 14 amino acids. Trimming pared 8 bases from V and 6 bases from J, leaving 19 bases between. CDR1 is SNHLY and CDR2 is FYNNEI in the germline V gene.

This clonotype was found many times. CDR3: CASSLPSGGQGTDTQYF. Written as DNA, the CDR3 is TGCGCCAGCAGCTTACCTAGCGGGGGGCAGGGCACAGATACGCAGTATTTT. The V and J genes are TRBV5-1 and TRBJ2-3; 11 positions match TRBD2. CDR1 is SGHRS and CDR2 is YFSETQ in the germline V gene. V lost 2 bases to trimming and J lost 1 base; unmatched junction nucleotides: 6. The CDR3 totals 17 residues. The complete variable domain, with remaining parts taken from reference TRBV5-1 and TRBJ2-3, reads KAGVTQTPRYLIKTRGQQVTLSCSPISGHRSVSWYQQTPGQGLQFLFEYFSETQRNKGNFPGRFSGRQFSNSRSEMNVSTLELGDSALYLCASSLPSGGQGTDTQYFGPGTRLTVL.

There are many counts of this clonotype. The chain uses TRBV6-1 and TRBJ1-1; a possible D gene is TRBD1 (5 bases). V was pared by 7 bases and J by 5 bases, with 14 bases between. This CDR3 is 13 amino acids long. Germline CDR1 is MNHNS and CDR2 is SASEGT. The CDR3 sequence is CASISQGRTEAFF. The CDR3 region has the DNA TGTGCCAGCATCTCTCAGGGACGGACTGAAGCTTTCTTT.

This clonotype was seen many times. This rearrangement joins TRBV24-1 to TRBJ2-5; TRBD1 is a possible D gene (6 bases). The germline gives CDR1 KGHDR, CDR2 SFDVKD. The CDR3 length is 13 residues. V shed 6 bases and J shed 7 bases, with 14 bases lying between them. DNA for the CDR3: TGTGCCACCAGTAGGACAGCCCAGGGGACCCAGTACTTC. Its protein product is CATSRTAQGTQYF.

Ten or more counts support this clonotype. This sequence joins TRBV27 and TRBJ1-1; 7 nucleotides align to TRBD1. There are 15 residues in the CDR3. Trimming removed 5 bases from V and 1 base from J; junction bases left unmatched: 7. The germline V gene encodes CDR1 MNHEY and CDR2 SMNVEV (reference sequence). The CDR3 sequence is CASSRRGLGNTEAFF. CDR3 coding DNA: TGTGCCAGCAGTCGGAGGGGGCTGGGGAACACTGAAGCTTTCTTT.

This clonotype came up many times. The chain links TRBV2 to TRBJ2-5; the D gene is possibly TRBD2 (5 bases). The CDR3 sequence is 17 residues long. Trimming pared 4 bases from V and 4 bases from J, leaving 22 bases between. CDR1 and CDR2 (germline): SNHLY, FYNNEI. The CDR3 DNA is TGTGCCAGCAGTGTTCCCCGGGTCAGCGTGGAGGTAGAGACCCAGTACTTC. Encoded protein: CASSVPRVSVEVETQYF. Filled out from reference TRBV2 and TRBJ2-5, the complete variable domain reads EPEVTQTPSHQVTQMGQEVILRCVPISNHLYFYWYRQILGQKVEFLVSFYNNEISEKSEIFDDQFSVERPDGSNFTLKIRSTKLEDSAMYFCASSVPRVSVEVETQYFGPGTRLLVL.

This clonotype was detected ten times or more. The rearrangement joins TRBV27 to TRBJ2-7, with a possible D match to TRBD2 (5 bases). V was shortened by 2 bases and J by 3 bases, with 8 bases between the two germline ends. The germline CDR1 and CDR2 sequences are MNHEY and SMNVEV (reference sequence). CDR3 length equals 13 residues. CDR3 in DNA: TGTGCCAGCAGTTTAGCCCGGGACTACGAGCAGTACTTC. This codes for CASSLARDYEQYF.

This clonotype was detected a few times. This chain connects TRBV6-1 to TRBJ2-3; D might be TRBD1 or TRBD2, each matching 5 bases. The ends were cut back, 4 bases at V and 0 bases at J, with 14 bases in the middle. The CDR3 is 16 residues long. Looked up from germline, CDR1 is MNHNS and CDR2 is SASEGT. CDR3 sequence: CASSVLRDGSTDTQYF. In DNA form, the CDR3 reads TGTGCCAGCAGTGTCCTCCGGGACGGTAGCACAGATACGCAGTATTTT.

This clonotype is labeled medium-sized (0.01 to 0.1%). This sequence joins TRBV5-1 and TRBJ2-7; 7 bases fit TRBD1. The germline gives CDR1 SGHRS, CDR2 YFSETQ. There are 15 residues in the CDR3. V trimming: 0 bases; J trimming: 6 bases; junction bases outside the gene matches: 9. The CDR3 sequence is CASSLAPRQGGEQYF. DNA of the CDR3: TGCGCCAGCAGCTTGGCCCCTCGACAGGGTGGCGAGCAGTACTTC.

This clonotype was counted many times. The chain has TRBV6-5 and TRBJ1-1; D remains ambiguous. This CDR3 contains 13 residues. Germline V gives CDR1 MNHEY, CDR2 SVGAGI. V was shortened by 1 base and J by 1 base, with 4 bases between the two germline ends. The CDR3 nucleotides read TGTGCCAGCAGTTACTTCCCGAACACTGAAGCTTTCTTT. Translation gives CASSYFPNTEAFF.

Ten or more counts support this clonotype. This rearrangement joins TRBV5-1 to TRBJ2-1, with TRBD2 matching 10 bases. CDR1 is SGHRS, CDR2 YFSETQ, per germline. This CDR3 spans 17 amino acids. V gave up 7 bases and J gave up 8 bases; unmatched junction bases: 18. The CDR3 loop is CASSSGRAGSYGDEQFF. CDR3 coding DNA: TGCGCCAGCTCGAGCGGGAGGGCCGGTAGTTACGGGGATGAGCAGTTCTTC. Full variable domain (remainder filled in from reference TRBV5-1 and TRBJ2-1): KAGVTQTPRYLIKTRGQQVTLSCSPISGHRSVSWYQQTPGQGLQFLFEYFSETQRNKGNFPGRFSGRQFSNSRSEMNVSTLELGDSALYLCASSSGRAGSYGDEQFFGPGTRLTVL.

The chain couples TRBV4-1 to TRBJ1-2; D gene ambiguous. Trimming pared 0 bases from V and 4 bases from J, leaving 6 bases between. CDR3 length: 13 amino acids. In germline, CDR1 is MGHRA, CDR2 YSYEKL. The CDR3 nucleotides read TGCGCCAGCAGCCAAGAAACCACCTATGGCTACACCTTC. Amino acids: CASSQETTYGYTF.

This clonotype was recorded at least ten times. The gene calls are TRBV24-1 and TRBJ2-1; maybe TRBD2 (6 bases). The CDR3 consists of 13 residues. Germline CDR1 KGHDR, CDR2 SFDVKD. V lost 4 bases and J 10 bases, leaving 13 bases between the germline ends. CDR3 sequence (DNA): TGTGCCACCAGTGACTCCAGGGAGGAGGAGCAGTTCTTC. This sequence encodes CATSDSREEEQFF.

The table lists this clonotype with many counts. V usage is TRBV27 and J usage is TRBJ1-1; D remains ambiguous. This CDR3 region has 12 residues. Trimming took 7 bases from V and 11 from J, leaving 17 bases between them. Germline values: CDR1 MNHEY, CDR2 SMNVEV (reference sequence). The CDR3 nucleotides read TGTGCCAGCATTGACCCCTACACTGGGGCTTTCTTT. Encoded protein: CASIDPYTGAFF.

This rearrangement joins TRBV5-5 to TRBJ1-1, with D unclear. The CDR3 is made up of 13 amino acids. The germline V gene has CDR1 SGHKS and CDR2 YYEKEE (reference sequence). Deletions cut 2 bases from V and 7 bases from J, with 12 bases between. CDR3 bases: TGTGCCAGCAGCTTAAGGGTAAATGGTGAAGCTTTCTTT. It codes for CASSLRVNGEAFF. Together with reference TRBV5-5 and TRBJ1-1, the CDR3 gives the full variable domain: DAGVTQSPTHLIKTRGQQVTLRCSPISGHKSVSWYQQVLGQGPQFIFQYYEKEERGRGNFPDRFSARQFPNYSSELNVNALLLGDSALYLCASSLRVNGEAFFGQGTRLTVV.

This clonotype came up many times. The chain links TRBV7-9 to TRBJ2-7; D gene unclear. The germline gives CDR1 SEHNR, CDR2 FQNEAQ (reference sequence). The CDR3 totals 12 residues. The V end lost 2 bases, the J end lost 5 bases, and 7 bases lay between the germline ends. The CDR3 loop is CASSLSRNEQYF. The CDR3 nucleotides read TGTGCCAGCAGCTTATCAAGGAACGAGCAGTACTTC.

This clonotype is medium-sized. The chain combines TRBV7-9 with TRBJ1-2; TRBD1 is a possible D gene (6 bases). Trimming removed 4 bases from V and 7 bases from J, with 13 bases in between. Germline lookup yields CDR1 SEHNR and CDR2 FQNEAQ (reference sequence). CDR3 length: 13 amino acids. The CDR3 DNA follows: TGTGCCAGCAGCTCAGACAGGTTCCGTGGCTACACCTTC. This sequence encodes CASSSDRFRGYTF.

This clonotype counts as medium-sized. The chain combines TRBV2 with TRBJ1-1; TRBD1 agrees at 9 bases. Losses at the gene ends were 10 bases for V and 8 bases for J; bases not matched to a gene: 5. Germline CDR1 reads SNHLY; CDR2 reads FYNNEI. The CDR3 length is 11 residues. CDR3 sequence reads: CAKGQGTEAFF. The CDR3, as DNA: TGTGCCAAGGGACAGGGAACCGAAGCTTTCTTT.

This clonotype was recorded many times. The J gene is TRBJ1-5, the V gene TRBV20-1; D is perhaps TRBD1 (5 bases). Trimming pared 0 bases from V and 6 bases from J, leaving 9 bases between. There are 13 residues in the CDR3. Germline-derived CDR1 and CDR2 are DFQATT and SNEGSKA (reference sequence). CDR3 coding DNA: TGCAGTGCTAGAGACAGGGTGGGTCAGCCCCAGCATTTT. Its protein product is CSARDRVGQPQHF.

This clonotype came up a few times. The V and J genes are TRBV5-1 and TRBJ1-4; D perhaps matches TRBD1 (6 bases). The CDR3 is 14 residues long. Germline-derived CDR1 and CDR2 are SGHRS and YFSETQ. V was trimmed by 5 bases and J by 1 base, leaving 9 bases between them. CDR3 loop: CASREGVTNEKLFF. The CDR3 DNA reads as TGCGCCAGCAGGGAGGGGGTAACTAATGAAAAACTGTTTTTT.

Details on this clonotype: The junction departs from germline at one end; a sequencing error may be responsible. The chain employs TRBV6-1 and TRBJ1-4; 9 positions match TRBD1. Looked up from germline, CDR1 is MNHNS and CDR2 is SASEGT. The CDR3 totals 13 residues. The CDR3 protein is CASDTGGNDKLFF. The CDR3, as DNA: TGTGCCAGCGATACAGGGGGCAATGACAAACTGTTTTTT.

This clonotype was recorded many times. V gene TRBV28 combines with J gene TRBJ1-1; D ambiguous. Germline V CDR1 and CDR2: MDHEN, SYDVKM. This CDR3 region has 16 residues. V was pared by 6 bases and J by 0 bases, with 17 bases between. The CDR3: CASSPPGKFMNTEAFF. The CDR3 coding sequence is TGTGCCAGCAGCCCACCGGGTAAATTTATGAACACTGAAGCTTTCTTT.

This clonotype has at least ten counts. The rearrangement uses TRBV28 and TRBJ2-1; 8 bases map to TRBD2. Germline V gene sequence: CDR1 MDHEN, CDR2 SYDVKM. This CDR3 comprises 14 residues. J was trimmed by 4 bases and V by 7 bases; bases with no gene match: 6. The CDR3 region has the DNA TGTGCCAGCAAACGAGCGGGGGAATACAATGAGCAGTTCTTC. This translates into CASKRAGEYNEQFF.